This T cell receptor (beta chain) was profiled in a study of Graves' ophthalmopathy and Graves' hyperthyroidism. Amplified TCR beta CDR3 regions were obtained using RNA transcripts as template. In the first round, RT-PCR was carried out with HTBI primers, and a multiplex PCR formed the second round. TCRdb recomputed calls from the multiplex PCR reads with MiXCR, one row per CDR3 protein. This sample has approximately 330,000 distinct CDR3 sequences, with roughly 16% found just once. The table lists this clonotype with many counts. V lost 5 bases to trimming and J lost 4 bases, with 11 bases between them. In germline, CDR1 is SEHNR, CDR2 FQNEAQ (reference sequence). This CDR3 spans 13 amino acids.

V usage is TRBV7-9 and J usage is TRBJ2-5; no reliable D call. Sequencing was done on a sample of peripheral blood. This receptor was obtained from an adult man with Graves' ophthalmopathy. CDR3 protein: CASSRGVLETQYF. For the CDR3, the DNA is TGTGCCAGCAGCCGCGGCGTCTTAGAGACCCAGTACTTC. The full variable domain, in which reference TRBV7-9 and TRBJ2-5 provide the parts outside the CDR3, is DTGVSQNPRHKITKRGQNVTFRCDPISEHNRLYWYRQTLGQGPEFLTYFQNEAQLEKSRLLSDRFSAERPKGSFSTLEIQRTEQGDSAMYLCASSRGVLETQYFGPGTRLLVL.